This TCR beta chain emerged from a study of T cell responses to AZD1222 COVID-19 vaccine. Regarding the study as a whole: Donors in the cohort were predominantly white British and more often female, and clonal diversity was possibly underestimated.

Germline values: CDR1 SGHRS, CDR2 YFSETQ. The CDR3 is 14 residues long. Germline trimming cut 5 bases from V and 6 bases from J; bases unmatched to any gene: 4. As to this clone: Its target is unknown.

Some clones are missing from TCRdb's copy, which holds only in-frame ones; the method was immunoSEQ multiplex PCR. The sample lists over 85,000 clones, around nine tenths occurring once. The receptor was isolated from an adult in good health. The rearrangement joins TRBV5-1 to TRBJ2-2, with 10 bases identical to TRBD1. Sample: peripheral blood, taken on day 0 of AZD1222 vaccination. The CDR3 DNA reads as TGCGCCAGCAGTGGACAGGGGGTGGCCGGGGAGCTGTTTTTT. Translated: CASSGQGVAGELFF.